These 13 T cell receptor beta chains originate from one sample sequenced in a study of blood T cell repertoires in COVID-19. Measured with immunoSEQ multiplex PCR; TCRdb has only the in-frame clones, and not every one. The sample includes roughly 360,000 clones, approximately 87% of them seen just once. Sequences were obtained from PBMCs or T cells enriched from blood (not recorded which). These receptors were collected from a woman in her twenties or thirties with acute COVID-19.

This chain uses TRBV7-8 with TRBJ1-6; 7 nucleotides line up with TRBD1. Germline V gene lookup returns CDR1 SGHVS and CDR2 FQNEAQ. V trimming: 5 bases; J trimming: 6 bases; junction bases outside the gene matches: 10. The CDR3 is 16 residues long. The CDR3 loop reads CASSQTGFLGNSPLHF. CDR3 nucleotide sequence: TGTGCCAGCAGCCAGACAGGGTTTTTGGGTAATTCACCCCTCCACTTT.

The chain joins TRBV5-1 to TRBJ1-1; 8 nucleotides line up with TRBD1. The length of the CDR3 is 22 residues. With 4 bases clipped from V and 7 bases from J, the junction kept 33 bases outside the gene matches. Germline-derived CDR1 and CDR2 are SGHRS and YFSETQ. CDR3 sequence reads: CASSPTAPGTGSRPPNLHEAFF. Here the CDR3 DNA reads TGCGCCAGCAGCCCTACGGCTCCCGGGACAGGCTCACGCCCGCCGAACCTGCATGAAGCTTTCTTT.

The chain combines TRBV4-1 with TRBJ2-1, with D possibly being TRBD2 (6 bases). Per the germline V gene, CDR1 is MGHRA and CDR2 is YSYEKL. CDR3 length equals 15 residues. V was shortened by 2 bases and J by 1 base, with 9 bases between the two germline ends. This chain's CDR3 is CASSQSGDSYNEQFF. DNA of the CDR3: TGCGCCAGCAGCCAATCGGGGGATTCCTACAATGAGCAGTTCTTC.

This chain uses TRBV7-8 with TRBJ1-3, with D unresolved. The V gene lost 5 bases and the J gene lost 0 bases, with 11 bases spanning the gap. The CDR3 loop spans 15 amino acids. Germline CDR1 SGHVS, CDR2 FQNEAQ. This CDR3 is CASSPTLYSGNTIYF. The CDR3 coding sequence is TGTGCCAGCAGCCCTACCCTTTACTCTGGAAACACCATATATTTT.

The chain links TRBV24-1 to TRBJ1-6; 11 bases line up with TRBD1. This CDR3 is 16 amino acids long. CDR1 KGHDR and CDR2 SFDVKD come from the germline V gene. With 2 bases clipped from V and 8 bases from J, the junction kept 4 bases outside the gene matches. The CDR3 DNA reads TGTGCCACCAGTGATTCGGGACAGGGGGAGTATTCACCCCTCCACTTT. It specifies CATSDSGQGEYSPLHF.

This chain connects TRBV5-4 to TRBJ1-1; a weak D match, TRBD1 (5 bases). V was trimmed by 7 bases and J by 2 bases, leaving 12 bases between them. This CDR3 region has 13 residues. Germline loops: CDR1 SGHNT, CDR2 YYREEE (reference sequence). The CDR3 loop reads CASQGLTNTEAFF. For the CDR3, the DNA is TGTGCCAGCCAGGGACTTACTAACACTGAAGCTTTCTTT.

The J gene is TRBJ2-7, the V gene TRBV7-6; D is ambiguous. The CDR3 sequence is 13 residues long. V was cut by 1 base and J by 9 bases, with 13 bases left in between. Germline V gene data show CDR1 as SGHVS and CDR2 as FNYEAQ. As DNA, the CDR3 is TGTGCCAGCAGCTTAGTAGCAGACGCGGTGCAGTACTTC. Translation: CASSLVADAVQYF.

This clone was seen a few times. CDR3 region: CASSQVVGQGMKPQHF. CDR3 sequence (DNA): TGCGCCAGCAGCCAAGTAGTAGGGCAGGGTATGAAGCCCCAGCATTTT. The chain carries TRBV4-1 and TRBJ1-5, with D perhaps TRBD1 (5 bases). Germline V gives CDR1 MGHRA, CDR2 YSYEKL. The CDR3 runs to 16 residues. V lost 1 base, J lost 8 bases, and 18 bases lay in between.

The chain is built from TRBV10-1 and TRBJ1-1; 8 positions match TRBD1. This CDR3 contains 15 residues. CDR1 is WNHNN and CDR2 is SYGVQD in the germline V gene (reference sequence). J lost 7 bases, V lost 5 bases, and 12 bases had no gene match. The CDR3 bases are TGCGCCAGCAGTCCTTCCGTGGGACAGGTCGGTGAAGCTTTCTTT. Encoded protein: CASSPSVGQVGEAFF.

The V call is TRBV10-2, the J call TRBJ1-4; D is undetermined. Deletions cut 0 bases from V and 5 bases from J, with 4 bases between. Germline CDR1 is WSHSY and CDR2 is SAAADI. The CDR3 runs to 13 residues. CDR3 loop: CASSESMNEKLFF. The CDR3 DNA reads TGCGCCAGCAGTGAGTCCATGAATGAAAAACTGTTTTTT.

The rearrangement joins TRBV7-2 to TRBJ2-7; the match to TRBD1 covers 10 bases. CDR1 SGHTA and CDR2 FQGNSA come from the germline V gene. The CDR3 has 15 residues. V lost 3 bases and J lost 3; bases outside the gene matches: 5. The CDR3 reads CASSFFGTGVYEQYF. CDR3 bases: TGTGCCAGCAGCTTCTTCGGGACAGGGGTCTACGAGCAGTACTTC.

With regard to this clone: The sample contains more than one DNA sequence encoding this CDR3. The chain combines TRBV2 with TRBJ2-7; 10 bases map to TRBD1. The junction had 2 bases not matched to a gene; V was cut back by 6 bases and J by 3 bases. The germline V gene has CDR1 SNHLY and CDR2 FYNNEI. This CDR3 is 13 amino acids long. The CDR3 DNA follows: TGTGCCAGCAGGGGACAGGGGCGCTACGAGCAGTACTTC. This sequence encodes CASRGQGRYEQYF.

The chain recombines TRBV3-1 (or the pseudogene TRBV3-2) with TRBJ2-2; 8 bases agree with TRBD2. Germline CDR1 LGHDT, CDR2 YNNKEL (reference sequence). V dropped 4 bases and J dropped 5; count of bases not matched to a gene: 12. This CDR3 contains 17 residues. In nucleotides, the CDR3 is TGTGCCAGCAGCCCGCATGGACTAGCTCCGGGGACCGGGGAGCTGTTTTTT. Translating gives CASSPHGLAPGTGELFF.